Below are 14 T cell receptor beta chains sequenced from a single sample in a study of post-analysis software for immune sequencing data. Study-level points and caveats: Several TRBV segments, TRBV5-6, TRBV5-1 and TRBV20-1 among them, were found more frequent in patients than controls.

These receptors have no known antigen. Unique molecular identifiers had been added to the TCR beta cDNA libraries. TCRdb reprocessed the PCR reads via MiXCR and lists one record per CDR3 protein. The sample lists approximately 150,000 distinct CDR3 sequences, approximately 31% occurring once. The sequenced sample consisted of blood. Receptors were obtained from a girl aged 10 to 17 with multiple sclerosis.

This clonotype has at least ten counts. The chain is built from TRBV9 and TRBJ1-6; D gene uncertain. Trimming took 0 bases from V and 9 from J, leaving 10 bases between them. The germline CDR1 and CDR2 sequences are SGDLS and YYNGEE. The CDR3 is 14 amino acids. The CDR3 region has the DNA TGTGCCAGCAGCGTAGAAGGGCTCGGTTCACCCCTCCACTTT. This encodes CASSVEGLGSPLHF.

The rearrangement links TRBV10-3 to TRBJ1-1, with TRBD1 as a possible D gene (5 bases). This CDR3 is 15 amino acids long. CDR1 is ENHRY, CDR2 SYGVKD, per germline. Trimming shortened V by 6 bases and J by 3 bases, and 17 bases separated the two germline ends. CDR3 sequence reads: CAIRGQGHSDTEAFF. The DNA of the CDR3 is TGTGCCATCAGAGGGCAGGGTCACTCAGACACTGAAGCTTTCTTT.

V is TRBV20-1 and J is TRBJ1-6; TRBD1 aligns across 8 bases. V dropped 1 base and J dropped 13; count of bases not matched to a gene: 12. CDR3 length equals 15 residues. Germline values: CDR1 DFQATT, CDR2 SNEGSKA (reference sequence). The CDR3 sequence: CSARVPGGGGSPLHF. For the CDR3, the DNA is TGCAGTGCTAGAGTCCCAGGGGGCGGGGGTTCGCCCCTCCACTTT.

This chain connects TRBV28 to TRBJ2-6; the D gene is possibly TRBD1 (6 bases). CDR1 and CDR2 (germline): MDHEN, SYDVKM. There are 15 residues in the CDR3. Deletions cut 3 bases from V and 0 bases from J, with 6 bases between. In DNA, the CDR3 is TGTGCCAGCAGTTTCAGGGGCTCTGGGGCCAACGTCCTGACTTTC. Its translation: CASSFRGSGANVLTF.

This chain connects TRBV28 to TRBJ1-1; D gene ambiguous. Germline values: CDR1 MDHEN, CDR2 SYDVKM. The CDR3 sequence is 14 residues long. Trimming shortened V by 2 bases and J by 1 base, and 8 bases separated the two germline ends. CDR3 loop: CASSLVSPNTEAFF. The CDR3 DNA sequence: TGTGCCAGCAGTTTAGTCAGCCCGAACACTGAAGCTTTCTTT.

The chain links TRBV20-1 to TRBJ1-4, with D possibly TRBD1 on 5 matching bases. The CDR3 runs to 13 residues. Trimming pared 3 bases from V and 5 bases from J, leaving 10 bases between. CDR1 and CDR2 from the germline V gene are DFQATT and SNEGSKA (reference sequence). CDR3 sequence (DNA): TGCAGTGCTAGTTCCAGGGTCAATGAAAAACTGTTTTTT. It encodes CSASSRVNEKLFF.

This clonotype came up many times. Being one base from a much bigger clone, this may be a read error. The chain combines TRBV29-1 with TRBJ2-1; no reliable D call. This CDR3 has 11 amino acids. Trimming shortened V by 4 bases and J by 9 bases, and 10 bases separated the two germline ends. The germline V gene encodes CDR1 SQVTM and CDR2 ANQGSEA. CDR3 nucleotides: TGCAGCGTTGGGCTTTGGGTTGAGCAGTTCTTC. Translation: CSVGLWVEQFF.

Of note for this clonotype: This may stem from a read error, because a much larger clone lies one nucleotide away. The V gene is TRBV12-3 or TRBV12-4, the J gene TRBJ2-7; weak D call: TRBD2 (7 bases). This CDR3 has 14 amino acids. CDR3 sequence (DNA): TGTGTCAGCAGTACCGGGGGGCCGACCTACGAGCAGTACTTC. Its translation is CVSSTGGPTYEQYF.

This chain joins TRBV29-1 and TRBJ2-1; the match to TRBD1 covers 9 bases. The junction had 6 bases not matched to a gene; V was cut back by 0 bases and J by 6 bases. Germline CDR1 and CDR2: SQVTM and ANQGSEA. There are 15 residues in the CDR3. CDR3 nucleotides: TGCAGCGTTGAAGATTCGGACAGGGGCCTCAATGAGCAGTTCTTC. Translation gives CSVEDSDRGLNEQFF.

This clonotype was detected only a few times. The gene calls are TRBV18 and TRBJ2-1; D possibly corresponds to TRBD2 (5 bases). The CDR3 is 15 amino acids. Per germline, CDR1 KGHSH and CDR2 LQKENI. Trimming removed 5 bases from V and 5 bases from J, with 16 bases in between. As DNA, the CDR3 is TGTGCCAGCTCAAGCGGCCAGCGGCAAAACAATGAGCAGTTCTTC. This sequence encodes CASSSGQRQNNEQFF.

The V call is TRBV10-3, the J call TRBJ2-5; 8 nucleotides line up with TRBD2. Germline V gives CDR1 ENHRY, CDR2 SYGVKD. Germline trimming cut 2 bases from V and 1 base from J; bases unmatched to any gene: 6. The CDR3 has 16 amino acids. CDR3 sequence: CAISERSSGSQETQYF. The CDR3 DNA reads as TGTGCCATCAGTGAGCGGTCTAGCGGGTCCCAAGAGACCCAGTACTTC.

This rearrangement joins TRBV2 to TRBJ2-1; TRBD1 matches 11 bases. The germline V gene encodes CDR1 SNHLY and CDR2 FYNNEI. V dropped 7 bases and J dropped 7; count of bases not matched to a gene: 9. The CDR3 is made up of 15 amino acids. The CDR3 nucleotides are TGTGCCAGCAACTCTAGGGGACAGGGGGATAATGAGCAGTTCTTC. Translating gives CASNSRGQGDNEQFF. The entire variable domain, with the rest obtained from reference TRBV2 and TRBJ2-1, is as follows: EPEVTQTPSHQVTQMGQEVILRCVPISNHLYFYWYRQILGQKVEFLVSFYNNEISEKSEIFDDQFSVERPDGSNFTLKIRSTKLEDSAMYFCASNSRGQGDNEQFFGPGTRLTVL.

There are many counts of this clonotype. At one boundary the junction diverges from the germline segment, which might be a read error. The chain uses TRBV28 and TRBJ2-1; D possibly corresponds to TRBD1 (6 bases). There are 14 residues in the CDR3. Looked up from germline, CDR1 is MDHEN and CDR2 is SYDVKM. In DNA form, the CDR3 reads TGTGCCAACAGTTTGGGGGCGGATTACAATGAGCAGTTCTTC. Translated, it gives CANSLGADYNEQFF.

Ten or more counts support this clonotype. This chain links TRBV28 with TRBJ2-7; no reliable D call. Trimming took 5 bases from V and 0 from J, leaving 11 bases between them. Germline loops: CDR1 MDHEN, CDR2 SYDVKM. CDR3 length: 14 amino acids. The CDR3 DNA sequence: TGTGCCAGCAGTCCCGTCTTCGGCTCCTACGAGCAGTACTTC. As protein: CASSPVFGSYEQYF.